A selection of T cell receptor beta chains follows, all from one sample in a study of T cell responses to AZD1222 COVID-19 vaccine. The repertoire was sequenced with immunoSEQ multiplex PCR; TCRdb's copy has only in-frame clones and lacks some. This table has around 160,000 clones, 90% to 95% appearing once. The source was peripheral blood, collected on day 0 of AZD1222 vaccination. These TCRs come from an adult in good health. The CDR3 runs from the conserved cysteine through the conserved F or W. A D gene is named only where the DNA matches it firmly. Not every row has a clone size; where given, it reads once, few, many or a size class.

TRBV13	.	TRBJ2-5	.	TGTGCCAGCAGCTCCATACGGACGGGAGAGGGGACCCAGTACTTC	CASSSIRTGEGTQYF
TRBV19	.	TRBJ1-1	.	TGTGCCAGTAGTCCGCTCGAGACAGTAAACACTGAAGCTTTCTTT	CASSPLETVNTEAFF
TRBV5-1	.	TRBJ1-3	.	TGCGCCAGCAGCTTGGCAGGGGGAAACACCATATATTTT	CASSLAGGNTIYF
TRBV4-1	.	TRBJ2-7	.	TGCGCCAGCAGCCAAGATTGGCAGTCTCGCGAGCAGTACTTC	CASSQDWQSREQYF
TRBV28	.	TRBJ2-7	.	TGTGCCAGCAGTTTGGGAGACTACGAGCAGTACTTC	CASSLGDYEQYF
TRBV18	TRBD1	TRBJ2-7	.	TGTGCCAGCTCGCCAACCGGGACAGGGGGCAGGGAGCAGTACTTC	CASSPTGTGGREQYF
TRBV4-1	TRBD1	TRBJ1-4	.	TGCGCCAGCAGCCAAGTCCTTCCACCCCGGGACAGGGCTAATGAAAAACTGTTTTTT	CASSQVLPPRDRANEKLFF
TRBV6-1	.	TRBJ2-7	.	TGTGCCAGCAGTGAGGTAGTTTACGAGCAGTACTTC	CASSEVVYEQYF
TRBV5-1	TRBD2	TRBJ2-3	.	TGCGCCAGCAGCCTCGGACTAGCGGGGACCACAGATACGCAGTATTTT	CASSLGLAGTTDTQYF
TRBV18	.	TRBJ1-4	few	TGTGCCAGCTCACCAGCAACTAATGAAAAACTGTTTTTT	CASSPATNEKLFF
TRBV6-2/TRBV6-3	TRBD2	TRBJ2-3	.	TGTGCCAGCAGTAAAGGACTACTAGCGGGTACTTACACAGATACGCAGTATTTT	CASSKGLLAGTYTDTQYF
TRBV5-6	.	TRBJ2-2	.	TGTGCCAGCAGCTTGATGGTCACCGGGGAGCTGTTTTTT	CASSLMVTGELFF
TRBV19	.	TRBJ2-2	once	TGTGCCAGTAGTATCTCGCCCTGGGGGCAGGGGGGGACCGGGGAGCTGTTTTTT	CASSISPWGQGGTGELFF
TRBV6-5	.	TRBJ1-6	.	TGTGCCAGCAGCACCCGAGGTTCACCCCTCCACTTT	CASSTRGSPLHF
TRBV27	.	TRBJ1-5	.	TGTGCCAGCAGTTTGGGTGGAGAGCCCCAGCATTTT	CASSLGGEPQHF
TRBV9	.	TRBJ2-3	.	TGTGCCAGCAGCGTATCCGGCTGGGGCACAGATACGCAGTATTTT	CASSVSGWGTDTQYF
TRBV5-1	.	TRBJ1-2	once	TGCGCCAGCAGCTTGTCACCAGGGCATGGCTACACCTTC	CASSLSPGHGYTF
TRBV5-1	TRBD1	TRBJ1-3	.	TGCGCCAGCAGCCTTGGTGGACAGGGGGACACCATATATTTT	CASSLGGQGDTIYF
TRBV2	.	TRBJ2-3	.	TGTGCCAGCGGGACGGAAAGCACAGATACGCAGTATTTT	CASGTESTDTQYF
TRBV25-1	.	TRBJ2-1	.	TGTGCCAGCAGTGATAAAGACAGGTGGATTGGCAATGAGCAGTTCTTC	CASSDKDRWIGNEQFF
TRBV7-9	.	TRBJ2-2	.	TGTGCCAGCAGCGCCCCCGGGGCCGCGAACACCGGGGAGCTGTTTTTT	CASSAPGAANTGELFF
TRBV4-1	.	TRBJ2-7	.	TGCGCCAGCAGCCAAGGTATTAACAGGGCCAGCGAGCAGTACTTC	CASSQGINRASEQYF
TRBV3-1/TRBV3-2	.	TRBJ2-5	.	TGTGCCAGCAGCTCCGCTGCTTCTTTCTCTGAGACCCAGTACTTC	CASSSAASFSETQYF
TRBV7-9	TRBD1	TRBJ2-1	.	TGTGCCAGCAGCTTAGCCCGACAGGGCCCTTACAATGAGCAGTTCTTC	CASSLARQGPYNEQFF
TRBV7-2	TRBD1	TRBJ1-1	once	TGTGCCAGCAGCAAACTTCAGGGGGCAGAGAACACTGAAGCTTTCTTT	CASSKLQGAENTEAFF
TRBV5-4	TRBD1	TRBJ1-1	.	TGTGCCAGCAGCCTTCCGGACAGGGCCATCACTGAAGCTTTCTTT	CASSLPDRAITEAFF
TRBV7-6	TRBD2	TRBJ2-5	.	TGTGCCAGCAGCTTAGCGTGGTCCGGGGGGGGTGAAGAGACCCAGTACTTC	CASSLAWSGGGEETQYF
TRBV7-9	TRBD2	TRBJ2-7	.	TGTGCCAGCAGCTTAGGAGCGGGGGTTAACTACGAGCAGTACTTC	CASSLGAGVNYEQYF